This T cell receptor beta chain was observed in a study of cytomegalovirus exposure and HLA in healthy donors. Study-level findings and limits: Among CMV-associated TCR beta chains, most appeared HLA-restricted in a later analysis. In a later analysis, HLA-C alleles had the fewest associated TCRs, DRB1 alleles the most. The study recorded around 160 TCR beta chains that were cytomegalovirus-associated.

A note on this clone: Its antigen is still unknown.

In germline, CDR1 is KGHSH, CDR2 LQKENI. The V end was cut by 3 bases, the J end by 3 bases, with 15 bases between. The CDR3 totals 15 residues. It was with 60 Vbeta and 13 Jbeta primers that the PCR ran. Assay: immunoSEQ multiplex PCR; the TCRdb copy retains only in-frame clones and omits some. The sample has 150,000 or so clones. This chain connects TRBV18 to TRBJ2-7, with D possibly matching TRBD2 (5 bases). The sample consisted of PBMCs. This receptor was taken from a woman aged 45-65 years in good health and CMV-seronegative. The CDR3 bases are TGTGCCAGCTCACCGCGGACTCCCGGGCACTACGAGCAGTACTTC. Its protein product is CASSPRTPGHYEQYF.